This is a list of T cell receptor beta chains from one sample in a study of cytotoxic CD8 clonotypes in ibrutinib-treated CLL. Profiling relied on immunoSEQ multiplex PCR, and the TCRdb table lists in-frame clones only, not all of them. The sample has roughly 170,000 clones; less than 85% are singletons. Material: PBMCs, obtained after 24 months of ibrutinib treatment. The origin of the receptors is a human donor with chronic lymphocytic leukemia. Each CDR3 is given with its conserved first and last residue. The D gene is left open where the match is weak. Not all rows give a size; the values are once, few, many and, for expanded clones, a class.

size,D,J,V,CDR3,DNA
NA,NA,TRBJ2-3,TRBV7-2,CASSLAQAPQDTQYF,TGTGCCAGCAGCTTAGCGCAGGCCCCCCAGGATACGCAGTATTTT
once,NA,TRBJ2-2,TRBV5-1,CASSLVGGLSTGELFF,TGCGCCAGCAGCTTGGTGGGGGGCTTGAGCACCGGGGAGCTGTTTTTT
NA,NA,TRBJ2-5,TRBV5-1,CASSFTSVEETQYF,TGCGCCAGCAGCTTCACAAGCGTCGAAGAGACCCAGTACTTC
NA,TRBD2,TRBJ2-1,TRBV4-1,CASSQGLAGAAREWQFF,TGCGCCAGCAGCCAAGGACTAGCGGGCGCCGCGCGGGAATGGCAGTTCTTC
NA,NA,TRBJ1-6,TRBV2,CASRPRWGGDPLHF,TGTGCCAGCAGGCCCAGGTGGGGCGGAGATCCCCTCCACTTT
NA,NA,TRBJ1-2,TRBV19,CASSPGRSANYGYTF,TGTGCCAGTAGCCCGGGACGGTCAGCTAACTATGGCTACACCTTC
NA,NA,TRBJ1-4,TRBV9,CASSVGGSDEKLFF,TGTGCCAGCAGCGTTGGAGGGTCAGATGAAAAACTGTTTTTT
NA,TRBD1,TRBJ2-3,TRBV5-5,CASSFEQGADTQYF,TGTGCCAGCAGCTTTGAACAGGGGGCAGATACGCAGTATTTT
NA,NA,TRBJ1-2,TRBV6-5,CASSYIGGYTF,TGTGCCAGCAGTTACATAGGTGGCTACACCTTC
NA,NA,TRBJ1-1,TRBV7-3,CASSLGRGRGTEAFF,TGTGCCAGCAGCTTAGGACGGGGGCGCGGGACTGAAGCTTTCTTT
NA,NA,TRBJ2-1,TRBV30,CAWSLGAKEQFF,TGTGCCTGGAGTTTAGGGGCAAAAGAGCAGTTCTTC
NA,NA,TRBJ2-7,TRBV6-5,CASSHSGDGSYEQYF,TGTGCCAGCAGTCACTCGGGAGACGGATCCTACGAGCAGTACTTC
once,NA,TRBJ1-1,TRBV7-3,CASSLKVNTEAFF,TGTGCCAGCAGCTTAAAAGTGAACACTGAAGCTTTCTTT
NA,TRBD1,TRBJ2-5,TRBV6-9,CASSYWSDRDQETQYF,TGTGCCAGCAGCTACTGGTCGGACAGGGACCAAGAGACCCAGTACTTC
NA,TRBD2,TRBJ2-7,TRBV5-6,CASGAGGMGEQYF,TGTGCCAGCGGAGCGGGAGGGATGGGCGAGCAGTACTTC
few,NA,TRBJ2-3,TRBV10-3,CAISEIWTQGEDTQYF,TGTGCCATCAGTGAGATTTGGACCCAGGGAGAAGATACGCAGTATTTT
NA,TRBD1,TRBJ2-7,TRBV5-1,CASSADRETQYF,TGCGCCAGCAGCGCGGACAGGGAAACACAGTACTTC
NA,NA,TRBJ2-3,TRBV9,CASSVGQTDTQYF,TGTGCCAGCAGCGTAGGTCAGACAGATACGCAGTATTTT
NA,TRBD2,TRBJ2-3,TRBV9,CASSPIAGAFTDTQYF,TGTGCCAGCAGCCCCATAGCGGGGGCCTTCACAGATACGCAGTATTTT
once,TRBD2,TRBJ2-1,TRBV6-5,CASSSGGAGNNEQFF,TGTGCCAGCAGTTCCGGGGGAGCGGGGAACAATGAGCAGTTCTTC
few,NA,TRBJ1-2,TRBV19,CVTRGGPYGYTF,TGTGTTACCAGAGGGGGACCCTATGGCTACACCTTC
NA,NA,TRBJ1-1,TRBV5-1,CASSLPGMNTEAFF,TGCGCCAGCAGCTTGCCAGGGATGAACACTGAAGCTTTCTTT
NA,NA,TRBJ1-5,TRBV7-2,CASSLTVYSNQPQHF,TGTGCCAGCAGCTTGACCGTGTATAGCAATCAGCCCCAGCATTTT
NA,TRBD1,TRBJ1-2,TRBV7-3,CASSQRQGLIYGYTF,TGTGCCAGCAGCCAAAGACAGGGTTTAATCTATGGCTACACCTTC
NA,TRBD1,TRBJ1-3,TRBV19,CASSSSGTGDGNTIYF,TGTGCCAGTAGTTCATCCGGGACAGGGGACGGAAACACCATATATTTT
few,NA,TRBJ2-7,TRBV2,CASSEMLGPYEQYF,TGTGCCAGCAGTGAAATGTTAGGGCCCTACGAGCAGTACTTC
NA,TRBD2,TRBJ2-7,TRBV6-1,CASTRGGRSYEQYF,TGTGCCAGCACCCGGGGAGGGAGATCCTACGAGCAGTACTTC
few,NA,TRBJ1-3,TRBV9,CASSVGPGTSGNTIYF,TGTGCCAGCAGCGTAGGCCCAGGAACCTCTGGAAACACCATATATTTT
NA,NA,TRBJ1-1,TRBV11-2,CASSHWTRDKEWEAFF,TGTGCCAGCAGCCATTGGACCCGGGACAAGGAATGGGAAGCTTTCTTT
NA,NA,TRBJ2-5,TRBV7-9,CASREGRHTSKETQYF,TGTGCCAGCAGAGAAGGGCGACACACTTCCAAAGAGACCCAGTACTTC
few,NA,TRBJ1-5,TRBV6-1,CASSGALSNQPQHF,TGTGCCAGCAGTGGAGCCTTGAGCAATCAGCCCCAGCATTTT
NA,NA,TRBJ1-5,TRBV19,CASRPIGGTNQPQHF,TGTGCCAGTAGACCAATCGGAGGTACTAATCAGCCCCAGCATTTT
NA,NA,TRBJ2-7,TRBV27,CASSLRRGYEQYF,TGTGCCAGCAGTTTACGTAGGGGCTACGAGCAGTACTTC
once,NA,TRBJ2-1,TRBV18,CASSPRADVGSYNEQFF,TGTGCCAGCTCCCCCAGGGCTGACGTTGGCTCCTACAATGAGCAGTTCTTC
NA,NA,TRBJ1-3,TRBV5-1,CASSLDSGLSSGNTIYF,TGCGCCAGCAGCTTGGATTCAGGGCTGAGCTCTGGAAACACCATATATTTT
few,NA,TRBJ2-2,TRBV9,CASLRGPSNTGELFF,TGTGCCAGTCTTCGGGGGCCCTCCAACACCGGGGAGCTGTTTTTT
NA,NA,TRBJ1-5,TRBV9,CASSEAPYSNQPQHF,TGTGCCAGCAGCGAGGCCCCCTATAGCAATCAGCCCCAGCATTTT
NA,TRBD1,TRBJ1-6,TRBV27,CASSYWDRANSPLHF,TGTGCCAGCAGTTATTGGGACAGGGCCAATTCACCCCTCCACTTT
NA,TRBD2,TRBJ2-3,TRBV19,CASSRYHGGIADTQYF,TGTGCCAGTAGTAGATACCACGGGGGGATTGCAGATACGCAGTATTTT
NA,NA,TRBJ2-3,TRBV11-1,CASSWGSTQYF,TGTGCCAGCAGCTGGGGATCTACGCAGTATTTT
NA,NA,TRBJ1-2,TRBV15,CATSRVDGVYGYTF,TGTGCCACCAGCAGAGTGGACGGCGTCTATGGCTACACCTTC
NA,NA,TRBJ1-1,TRBV9,CASSVHDGTEAFF,TGTGCCAGCAGCGTACACGATGGGACTGAAGCTTTCTTT
NA,TRBD2,TRBJ2-1,TRBV4-1,CASSKQPHGGSYNEQFF,TGCGCCAGCAGCAAACAACCGCACGGGGGGTCCTACAATGAGCAGTTCTTC
NA,NA,TRBJ1-5,TRBV28,CASCPWGNGNQPQHF,TGTGCCAGCTGCCCTTGGGGAAATGGCAATCAGCCCCAGCATTTT
NA,NA,TRBJ2-3,TRBV28,CASSYGVREYF,TGTGCCAGCAGTTACGGGGTTAGGGAGTATTTT
NA,TRBD1,TRBJ2-2,TRBV28,CAITRQGRNTGELFF,TGTGCCATCACACGACAGGGGAGAAACACCGGGGAGCTGTTTTTT
few,NA,TRBJ1-5,TRBV7-2,CASSKTGFSNQPQHF,TGTGCCAGCAGCAAGACAGGCTTTAGCAATCAGCCCCAGCATTTT